This entry concerns a single T cell receptor beta chain. Its antigen is undetermined. The data belong to a study of graft-versus-host responses after intestinal transplantation. The CDR3 loop spans 15 amino acids. Germline lookup yields CDR1 MGHRA and CDR2 YSYEKL. Germline trimming cut 1 base from V and 2 bases from J; bases unmatched to any gene: 3. Study results and caveats: Early post-transplant falls in HvG clones accompanied the peak levels of circulating GvH clones. GvH clones appeared in recipient marrow, some first in ileum or blood.

Clones were read by immunoSEQ multiplex PCR, and TCRdb kept only the in-frame ones, dropping some. The repertoire holds 90,000 to 120,000 clones, approximately 90% seen once, with around 0.7% in the top ten. The rearrangement joins TRBV4-1 to TRBJ2-7, with 9 bases that match TRBD2. The sequence derives from a human donor who was the organ donor for an intestinal transplant. The material was unstimulated CD4+ T cells sorted from spleen or lymph node cells, obtained before transplant. CDR3 in amino acids: CASSQAGGRAYEQYF. As DNA, the CDR3 is TGCGCCAGCAGCCAAGCTGGCGGGAGGGCCTACGAGCAGTACTTC.